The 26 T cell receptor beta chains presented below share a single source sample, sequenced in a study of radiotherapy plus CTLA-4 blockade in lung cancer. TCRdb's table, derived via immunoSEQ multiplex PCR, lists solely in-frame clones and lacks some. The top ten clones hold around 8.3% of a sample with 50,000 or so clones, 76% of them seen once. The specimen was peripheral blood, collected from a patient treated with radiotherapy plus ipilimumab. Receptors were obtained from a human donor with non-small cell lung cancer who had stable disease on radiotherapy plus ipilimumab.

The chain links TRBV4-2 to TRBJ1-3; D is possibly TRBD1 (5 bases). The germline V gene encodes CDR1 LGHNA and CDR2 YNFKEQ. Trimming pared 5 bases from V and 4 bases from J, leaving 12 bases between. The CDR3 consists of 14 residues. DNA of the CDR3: TGTGCCAGCAGCTCGGGACGGCCCGGAAACACCATATATTTT. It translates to CASSSGRPGNTIYF.

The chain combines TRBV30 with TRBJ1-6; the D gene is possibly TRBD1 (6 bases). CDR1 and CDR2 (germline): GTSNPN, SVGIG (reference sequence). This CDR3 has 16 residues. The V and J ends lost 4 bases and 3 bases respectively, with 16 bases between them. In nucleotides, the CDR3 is TGTGCCTGGACCCGGCCGGGGGCGGACTATAATTCACCCCTCCACTTT. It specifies CAWTRPGADYNSPLHF.

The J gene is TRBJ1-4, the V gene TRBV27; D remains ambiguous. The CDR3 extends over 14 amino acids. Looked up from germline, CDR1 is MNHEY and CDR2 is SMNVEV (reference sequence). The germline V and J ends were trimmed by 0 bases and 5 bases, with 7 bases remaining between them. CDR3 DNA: TGTGCCAGCAGTTTATCAGGCTGGAATGAAAAACTGTTTTTT. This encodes CASSLSGWNEKLFF.

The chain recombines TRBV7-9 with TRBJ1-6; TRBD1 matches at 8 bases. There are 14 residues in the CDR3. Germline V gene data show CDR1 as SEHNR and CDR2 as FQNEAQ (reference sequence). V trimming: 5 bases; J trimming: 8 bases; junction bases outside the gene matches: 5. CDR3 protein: CASSRDRGYSPLHF. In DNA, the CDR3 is TGTGCCAGCAGCCGTGACAGGGGATATTCACCCCTCCACTTT.

The CDR3: CASRDRGSQPQHF. CDR3 in DNA: TGTGCCAGTAGGGACAGGGGAAGTCAGCCCCAGCATTTT. The V gene is TRBV19, the J gene TRBJ1-5; TRBD1 aligns across 9 bases. CDR3 size: 13 residues. V trimming: 6 bases; J trimming: 6 bases; junction bases outside the gene matches: 3. The germline V gene has CDR1 LNHDA and CDR2 SQIVND (reference sequence).

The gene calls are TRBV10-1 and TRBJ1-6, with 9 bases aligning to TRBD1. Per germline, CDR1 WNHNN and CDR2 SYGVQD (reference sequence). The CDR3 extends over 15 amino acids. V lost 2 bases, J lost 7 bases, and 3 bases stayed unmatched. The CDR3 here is CASSEGQGFNSPLHF. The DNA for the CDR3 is TGCGCCAGCAGTGAGGGACAGGGGTTCAATTCACCCCTCCACTTT.

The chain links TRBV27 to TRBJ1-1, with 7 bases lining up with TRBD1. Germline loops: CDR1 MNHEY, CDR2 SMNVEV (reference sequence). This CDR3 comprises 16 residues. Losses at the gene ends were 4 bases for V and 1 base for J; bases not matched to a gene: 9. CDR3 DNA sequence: TGTGCCAGCAGTTGGAGGAGGGGGCTACAGAACACTGAAGCTTTCTTT. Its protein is CASSWRRGLQNTEAFF.

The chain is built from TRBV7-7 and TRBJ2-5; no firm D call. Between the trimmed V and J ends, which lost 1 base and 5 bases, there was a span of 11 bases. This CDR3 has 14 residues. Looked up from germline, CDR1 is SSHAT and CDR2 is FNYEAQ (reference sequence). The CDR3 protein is CASSLGLSGETQYF. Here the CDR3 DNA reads TGTGCCAGCAGCTTAGGCCTCTCTGGGGAGACCCAGTACTTC.

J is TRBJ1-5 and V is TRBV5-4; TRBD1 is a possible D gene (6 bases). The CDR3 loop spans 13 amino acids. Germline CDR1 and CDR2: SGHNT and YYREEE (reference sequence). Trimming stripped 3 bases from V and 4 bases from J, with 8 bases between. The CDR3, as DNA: TGTGCCAGCAGCTCCGGACAGAATCAGCCCCAGCATTTT. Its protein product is CASSSGQNQPQHF.

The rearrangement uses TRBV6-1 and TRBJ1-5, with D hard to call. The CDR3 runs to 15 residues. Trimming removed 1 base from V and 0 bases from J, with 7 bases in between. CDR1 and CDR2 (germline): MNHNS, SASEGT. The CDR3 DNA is TGTGCCAGCAGTGAAGTAGGCGTTAGCAATCAGCCCCAGCATTTT. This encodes CASSEVGVSNQPQHF.

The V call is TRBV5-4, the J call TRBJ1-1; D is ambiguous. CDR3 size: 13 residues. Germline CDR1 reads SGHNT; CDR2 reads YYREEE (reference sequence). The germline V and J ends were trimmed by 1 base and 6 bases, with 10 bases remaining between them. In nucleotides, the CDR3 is TGTGCCAGCAGCTTGATGGAAAAGGCTGAAGCTTTCTTT. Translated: CASSLMEKAEAFF.

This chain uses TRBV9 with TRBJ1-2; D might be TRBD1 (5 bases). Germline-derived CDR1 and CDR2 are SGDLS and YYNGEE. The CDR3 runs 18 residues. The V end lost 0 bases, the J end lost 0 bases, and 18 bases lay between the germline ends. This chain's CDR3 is CASSVDLGNRHTNYGYTF. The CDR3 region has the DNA TGTGCCAGCAGCGTAGATTTGGGTAACAGGCACACTAACTATGGCTACACCTTC.

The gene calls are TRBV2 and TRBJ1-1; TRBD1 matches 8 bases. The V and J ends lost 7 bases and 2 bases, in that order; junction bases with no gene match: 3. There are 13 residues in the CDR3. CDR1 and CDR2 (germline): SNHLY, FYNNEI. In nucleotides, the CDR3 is TGTGCCAGCATCGGACAGGGAAACACTGAAGCTTTCTTT. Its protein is CASIGQGNTEAFF. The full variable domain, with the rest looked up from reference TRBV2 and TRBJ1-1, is EPEVTQTPSHQVTQMGQEVILRCVPISNHLYFYWYRQILGQKVEFLVSFYNNEISEKSEIFDDQFSVERPDGSNFTLKIRSTKLEDSAMYFCASIGQGNTEAFFGQGTRLTVV.

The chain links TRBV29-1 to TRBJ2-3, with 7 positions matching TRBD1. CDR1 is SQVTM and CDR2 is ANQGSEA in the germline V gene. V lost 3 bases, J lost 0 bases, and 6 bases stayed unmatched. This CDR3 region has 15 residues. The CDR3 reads CSVDNRGESTDTQYF. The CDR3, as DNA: TGCAGCGTTGACAACAGGGGAGAAAGCACAGATACGCAGTATTTT.

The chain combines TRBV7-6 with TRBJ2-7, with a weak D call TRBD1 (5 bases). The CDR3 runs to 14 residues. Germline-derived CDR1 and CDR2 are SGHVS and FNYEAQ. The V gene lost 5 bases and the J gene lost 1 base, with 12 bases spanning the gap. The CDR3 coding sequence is TGTGCCAGCAGCCCCCGGACACTTTCCTACGAGCAGTACTTC. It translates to CASSPRTLSYEQYF.

DNA of the CDR3: TGTGCCAGCAGCTTAGGGATGGGGGGCGGACAGCCCCAGCATTTT. The encoded protein is CASSLGMGGGQPQHF. The chain couples TRBV7-2 to TRBJ1-5; tentatively, D is TRBD1 (6 bases). Trimming took 1 base from V and 7 from J, leaving 14 bases between them. Germline CDR1 SGHTA, CDR2 FQGNSA. This CDR3 spans 15 amino acids.

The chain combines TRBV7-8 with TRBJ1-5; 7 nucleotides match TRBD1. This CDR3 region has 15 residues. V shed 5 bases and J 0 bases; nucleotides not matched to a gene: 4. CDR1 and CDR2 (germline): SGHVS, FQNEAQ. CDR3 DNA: TGTGCCAGCAGCCCCTGGACAGGTAGCAATCAGCCCCAGCATTTT. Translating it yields CASSPWTGSNQPQHF.

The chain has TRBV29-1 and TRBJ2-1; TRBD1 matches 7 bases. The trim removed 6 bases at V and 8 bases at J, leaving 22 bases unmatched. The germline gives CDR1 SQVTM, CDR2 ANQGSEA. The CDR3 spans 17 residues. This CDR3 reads CSVATGKSGYGDDEQFF. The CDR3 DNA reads TGCAGCGTCGCGACAGGGAAATCAGGTTACGGGGACGATGAGCAGTTCTTC.

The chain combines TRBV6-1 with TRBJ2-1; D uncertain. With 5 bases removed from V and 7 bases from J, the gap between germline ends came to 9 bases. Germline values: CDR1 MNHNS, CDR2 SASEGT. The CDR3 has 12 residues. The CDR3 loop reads CASSQPINEQFF. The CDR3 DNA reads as TGTGCCAGCAGTCAACCGATAAATGAGCAGTTCTTC.

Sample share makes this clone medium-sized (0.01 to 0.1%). CDR3 DNA: TGTGCCAGCAGTGAATCAAATTCTGGGGCCAACGTCCTGACTTTC. This encodes CASSESNSGANVLTF. The chain couples TRBV6-4 to TRBJ2-6; D is undetermined. This CDR3 has 15 residues. Germline V gene data show CDR1 as MRHNA and CDR2 as SNTAGT. Trimming removed 3 bases at V and 1 base at J, with 7 bases between.

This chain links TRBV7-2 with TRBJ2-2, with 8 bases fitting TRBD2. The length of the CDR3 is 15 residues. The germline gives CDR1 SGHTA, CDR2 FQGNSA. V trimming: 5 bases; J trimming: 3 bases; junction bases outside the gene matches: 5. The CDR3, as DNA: TGTGCCAGCAGCGCCAGCGGGGGCGACACCGGGGAGCTGTTTTTT. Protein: CASSASGGDTGELFF. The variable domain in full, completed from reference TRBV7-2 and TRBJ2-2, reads GAGVSQSPSNKVTEKGKDVELRCDPISGHTALYWYRQSLGQGLEFLIYFQGNSAPDKSGLPSDRFSAERTGGSVSTLTIQRTQQEDSAVYLCASSASGGDTGELFFGEGSRLTVL.

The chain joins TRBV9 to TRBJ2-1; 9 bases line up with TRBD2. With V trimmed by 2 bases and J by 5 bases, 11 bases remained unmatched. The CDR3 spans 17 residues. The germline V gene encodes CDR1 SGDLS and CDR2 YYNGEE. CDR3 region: CASSVDVTSGRDNEQFF. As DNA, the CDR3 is TGTGCCAGCAGCGTCGACGTTACTAGCGGGCGAGACAATGAGCAGTTCTTC.

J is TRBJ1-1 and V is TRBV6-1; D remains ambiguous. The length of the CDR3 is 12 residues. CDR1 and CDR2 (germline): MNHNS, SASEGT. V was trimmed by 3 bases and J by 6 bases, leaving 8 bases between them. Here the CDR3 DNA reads TGTGCCAGCAGTGAGGTTGTCGCTGAAGCTTTCTTT. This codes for CASSEVVAEAFF.

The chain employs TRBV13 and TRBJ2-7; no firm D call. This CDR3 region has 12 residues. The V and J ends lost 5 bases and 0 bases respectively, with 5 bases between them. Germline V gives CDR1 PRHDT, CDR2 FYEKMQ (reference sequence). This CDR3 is CASSAASYEQYF. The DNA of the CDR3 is TGTGCCAGCAGCGCCGCCTCCTACGAGCAGTACTTC.

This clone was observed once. The CDR3 coding sequence is TGTGCCAGCAGCCAGACCGGGGGGGTAGGCACAGATACGCAGTATTTT. Translation: CASSQTGGVGTDTQYF. The J gene is TRBJ2-3, the V gene TRBV14, with 8 nucleotides matching TRBD2. Trimming at V came to 3 bases and at J to 1 base, leaving 6 bases not matched to a gene. Germline assignment: CDR1 SGHDN and CDR2 FVKESK. The CDR3 loop spans 16 amino acids.

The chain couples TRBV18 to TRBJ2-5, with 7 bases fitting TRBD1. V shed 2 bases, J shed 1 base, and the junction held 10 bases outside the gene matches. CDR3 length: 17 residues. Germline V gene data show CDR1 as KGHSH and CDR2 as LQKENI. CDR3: CASSPDFIGQVQETQYF. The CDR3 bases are TGTGCCAGCTCACCAGATTTTATCGGACAGGTCCAAGAGACCCAGTACTTC.